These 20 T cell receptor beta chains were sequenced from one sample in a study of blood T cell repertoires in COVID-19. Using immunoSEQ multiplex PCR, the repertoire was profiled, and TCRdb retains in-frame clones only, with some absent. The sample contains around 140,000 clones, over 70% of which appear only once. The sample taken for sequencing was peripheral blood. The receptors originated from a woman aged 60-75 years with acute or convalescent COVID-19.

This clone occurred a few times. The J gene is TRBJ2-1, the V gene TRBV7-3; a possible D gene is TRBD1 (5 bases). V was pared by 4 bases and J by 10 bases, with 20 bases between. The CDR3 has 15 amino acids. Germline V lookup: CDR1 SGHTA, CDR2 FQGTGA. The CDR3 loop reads CASSSGTLGVREQFF. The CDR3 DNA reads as TGTGCCAGCAGCTCAGGAACGCTAGGGGTAAGGGAGCAGTTCTTC. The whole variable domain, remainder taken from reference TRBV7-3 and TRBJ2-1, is GAGVSQTPSNKVTEKGKYVELRCDPISGHTALYWYRQSLGQGPEFLIYFQGTGAADDSGLPNDRFFAVRPEGSVSTLKIQRTERGDSAVYLCASSSGTLGVREQFFGPGTRLTVL.

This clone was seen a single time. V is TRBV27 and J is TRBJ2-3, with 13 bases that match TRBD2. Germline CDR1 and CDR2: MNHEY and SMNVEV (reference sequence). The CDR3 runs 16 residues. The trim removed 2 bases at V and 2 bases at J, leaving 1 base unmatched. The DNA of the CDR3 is TGTGCCAGCAGTTTAACTAGCGGGAGGGTCACAGATACGCAGTATTTT. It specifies CASSLTSGRVTDTQYF.

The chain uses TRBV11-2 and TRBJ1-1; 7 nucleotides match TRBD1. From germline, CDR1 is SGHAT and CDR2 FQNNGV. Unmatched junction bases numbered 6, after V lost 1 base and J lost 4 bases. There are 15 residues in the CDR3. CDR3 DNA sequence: TGTGCCAGCAGCTTAGTGTCGACAGGGTTCACTGAAGCTTTCTTT. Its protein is CASSLVSTGFTEAFF.

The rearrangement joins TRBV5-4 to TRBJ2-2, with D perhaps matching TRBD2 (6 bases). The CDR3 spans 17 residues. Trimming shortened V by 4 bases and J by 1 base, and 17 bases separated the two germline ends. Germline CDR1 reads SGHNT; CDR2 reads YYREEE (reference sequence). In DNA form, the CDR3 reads TGTGCCAGCAGCCTAACCTCCGGGACTCTGAACACCGGGGAGCTGTTTTTT. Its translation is CASSLTSGTLNTGELFF.

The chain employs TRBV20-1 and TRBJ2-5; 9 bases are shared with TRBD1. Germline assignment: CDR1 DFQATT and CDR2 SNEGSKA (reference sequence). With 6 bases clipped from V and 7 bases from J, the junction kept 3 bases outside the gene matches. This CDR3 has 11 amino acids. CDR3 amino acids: CSARQGVTQYF. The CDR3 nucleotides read TGCAGTGCGAGACAGGGGGTGACCCAGTACTTC.

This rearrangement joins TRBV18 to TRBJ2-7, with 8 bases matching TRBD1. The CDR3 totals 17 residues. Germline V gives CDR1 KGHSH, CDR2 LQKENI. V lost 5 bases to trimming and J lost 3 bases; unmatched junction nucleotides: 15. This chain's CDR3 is CASSSTGGPPKVYEQYF. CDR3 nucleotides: TGTGCCAGCTCATCTACAGGGGGACCGCCGAAGGTCTACGAGCAGTACTTC. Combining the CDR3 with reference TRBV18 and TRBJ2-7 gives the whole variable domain NAGVMQNPRHLVRRRGQEARLRCSPMKGHSHVYWYRQLPEEGLKFMVYLQKENIIDESGMPKERFSAEFPKEGPSILRIQQVVRGDSAAYFCASSSTGGPPKVYEQYFGPGTRLTVT.

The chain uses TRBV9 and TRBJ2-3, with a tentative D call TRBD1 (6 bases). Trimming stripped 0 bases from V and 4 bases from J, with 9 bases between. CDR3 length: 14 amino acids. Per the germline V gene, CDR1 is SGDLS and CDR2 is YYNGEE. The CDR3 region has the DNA TGTGCCAGCAGCGTAGTCGAGGGGGCAGATACGCAGTATTTT. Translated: CASSVVEGADTQYF.

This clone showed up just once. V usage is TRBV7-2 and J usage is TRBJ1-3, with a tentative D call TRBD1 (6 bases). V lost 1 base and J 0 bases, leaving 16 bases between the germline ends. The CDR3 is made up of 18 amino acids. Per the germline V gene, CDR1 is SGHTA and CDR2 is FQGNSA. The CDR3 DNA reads TGTGCCAGCAGCTTAGGAGGATACAGGGCTGGCTCTGGAAACACCATATATTTT. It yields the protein CASSLGGYRAGSGNTIYF.

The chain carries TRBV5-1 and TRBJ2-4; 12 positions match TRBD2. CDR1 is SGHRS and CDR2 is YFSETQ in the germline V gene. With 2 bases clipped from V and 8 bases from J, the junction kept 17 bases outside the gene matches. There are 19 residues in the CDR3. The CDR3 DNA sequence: TGCGCCAGCAGCTTTCTCCCCATAGGGACTAGCGGGCGGGGGGACATTCAGTACTTC. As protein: CASSFLPIGTSGRGDIQYF.

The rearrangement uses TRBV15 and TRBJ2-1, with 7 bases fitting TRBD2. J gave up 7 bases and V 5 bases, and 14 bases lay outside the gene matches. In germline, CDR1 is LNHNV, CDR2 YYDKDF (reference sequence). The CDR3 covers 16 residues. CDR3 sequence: CATSPRRPAGRNEQFF. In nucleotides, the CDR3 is TGTGCCACCAGCCCCCGGAGGCCAGCGGGAAGGAATGAGCAGTTCTTC.

CDR3 sequence (DNA): TGTGCCAGCAGTGAAGTTACAGGGGACTATGGCTACACCTTC. Encoded protein: CASSEVTGDYGYTF. This chain connects TRBV6-1 to TRBJ1-2; 7 bases are a match to TRBD1. V dropped 1 base and J dropped 3; count of bases not matched to a gene: 2. This CDR3 spans 14 amino acids. Germline CDR1 is MNHNS and CDR2 is SASEGT.

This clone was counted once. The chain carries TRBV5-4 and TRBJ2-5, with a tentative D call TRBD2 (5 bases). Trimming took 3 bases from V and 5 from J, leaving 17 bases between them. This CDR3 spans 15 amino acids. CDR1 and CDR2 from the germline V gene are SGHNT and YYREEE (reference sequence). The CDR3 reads CASSSPNEGSETQYF. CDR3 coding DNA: TGTGCCAGCAGCTCCCCCAATGAGGGCTCCGAGACCCAGTACTTC.

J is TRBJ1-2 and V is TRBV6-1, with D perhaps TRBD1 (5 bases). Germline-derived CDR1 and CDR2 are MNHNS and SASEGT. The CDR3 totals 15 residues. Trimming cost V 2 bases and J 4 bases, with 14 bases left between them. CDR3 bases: TGTGCCAGCAGTGAAAGGGATCAGGGCCCCTATGGCTACACCTTC. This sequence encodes CASSERDQGPYGYTF.

CDR3 region: CAISEGSGGPHRTDTQYF. The CDR3 nucleotides are TGTGCCATCAGTGAAGGTTCGGGAGGGCCCCATCGCACAGATACGCAGTATTTT. The V and J genes are TRBV10-3 and TRBJ2-3, with 8 nucleotides matching TRBD2. CDR3 size: 18 residues. J gave up 1 base and V 3 bases, and 12 bases lay outside the gene matches. Germline assignment: CDR1 ENHRY and CDR2 SYGVKD.

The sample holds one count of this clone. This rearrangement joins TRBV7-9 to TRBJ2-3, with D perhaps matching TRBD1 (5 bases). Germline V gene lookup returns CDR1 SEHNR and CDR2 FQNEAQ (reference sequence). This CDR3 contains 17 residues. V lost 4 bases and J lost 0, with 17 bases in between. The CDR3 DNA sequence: TGTGCCAGCAGCTCCCCTTATGGACAAACTAGCACAGATACGCAGTATTTT. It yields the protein CASSSPYGQTSTDTQYF.

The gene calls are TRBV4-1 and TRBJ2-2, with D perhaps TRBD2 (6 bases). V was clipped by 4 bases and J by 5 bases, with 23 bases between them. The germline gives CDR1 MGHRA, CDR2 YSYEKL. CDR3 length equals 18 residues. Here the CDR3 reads CASSLPSTGLALTGELFF. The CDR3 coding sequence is TGCGCCAGCAGCCTTCCTTCGACTGGGCTAGCGTTGACCGGGGAGCTGTTTTTT.

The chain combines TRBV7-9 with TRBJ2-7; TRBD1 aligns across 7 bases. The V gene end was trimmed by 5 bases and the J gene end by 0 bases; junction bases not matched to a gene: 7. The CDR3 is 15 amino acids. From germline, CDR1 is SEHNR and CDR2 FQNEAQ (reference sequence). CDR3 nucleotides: TGTGCCAGCAGCCCTTTGGACAGGAGCTCCTACGAGCAGTACTTC. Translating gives CASSPLDRSSYEQYF.

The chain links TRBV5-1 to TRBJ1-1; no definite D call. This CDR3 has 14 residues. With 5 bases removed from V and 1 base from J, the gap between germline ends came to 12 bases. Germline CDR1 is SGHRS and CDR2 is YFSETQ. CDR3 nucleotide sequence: TGCGCCAGCAGAGAGGGTGGCGAGAACACTGAAGCTTTCTTT. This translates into CASREGGENTEAFF.

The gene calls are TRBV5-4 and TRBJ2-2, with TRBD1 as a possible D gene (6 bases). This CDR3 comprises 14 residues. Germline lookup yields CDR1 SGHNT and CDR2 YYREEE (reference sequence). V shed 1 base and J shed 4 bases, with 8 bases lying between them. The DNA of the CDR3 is TGTGCCAGCAGCTTGTCCAGGGGCACCGGGGAGCTGTTTTTT. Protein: CASSLSRGTGELFF.

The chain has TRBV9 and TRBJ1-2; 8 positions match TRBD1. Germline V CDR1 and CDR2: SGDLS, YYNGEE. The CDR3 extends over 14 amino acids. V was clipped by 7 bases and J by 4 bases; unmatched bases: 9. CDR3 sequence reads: CASDPTGDLYGYTF. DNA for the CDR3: TGTGCCAGCGACCCGACAGGGGACCTCTATGGCTACACCTTC.